Presented here are 29 T cell receptor beta chains from one specimen sequenced in a study of blood T cell repertoires in COVID-19. The repertoire was sequenced with immunoSEQ multiplex PCR; TCRdb's copy has only in-frame clones and lacks some. In the table there are roughly 5,100 clones, 70% to 90% of which are singletons. The sequenced sample was peripheral blood. All receptors derive from a woman older than 75 with acute or convalescent COVID-19.

The chain joins TRBV4-1 to TRBJ2-1, with D possibly matching TRBD1 (5 bases). Germline V lookup: CDR1 MGHRA, CDR2 YSYEKL. The CDR3 contains 16 residues. The V end lost 0 bases, the J end lost 9 bases, and 18 bases lay between the germline ends. CDR3 bases: TGCGCCAGCAGCCAAGATTTGGTGACCTTCAGGGTTGAGCAGTTCTTC. It codes for CASSQDLVTFRVEQFF.

The chain recombines TRBV29-1 with TRBJ1-2, with D maybe TRBD1 (6 bases). Germline V gives CDR1 SQVTM, CDR2 ANQGSEA. This CDR3 contains 14 residues. V was shortened by 6 bases and J by 3 bases, with 17 bases between the two germline ends. The CDR3 nucleotides are TGCAGCGTGACCCCACAGGGATGGGACTATGGCTACACCTTC. Translation gives CSVTPQGWDYGYTF.

This chain uses TRBV6-5 with TRBJ2-3; the D gene is possibly TRBD1 (5 bases). Per germline, CDR1 MNHEY and CDR2 SVGAGI. The CDR3 consists of 12 residues. Deletions cut 8 bases from V and 4 bases from J, with 10 bases between. Here the CDR3 reads CASLTEADTQYF. CDR3 nucleotide sequence: TGTGCCAGCCTGACAGAGGCAGATACGCAGTATTTT.

The V and J genes are TRBV19 and TRBJ2-1, with 10 bases aligning to TRBD2. V was pared by 6 bases and J by 8 bases, with 4 bases of the junction left unmatched. Per germline, CDR1 LNHDA and CDR2 SQIVND (reference sequence). The CDR3 extends over 13 amino acids. This CDR3 is CASRRAGGDEQFF. DNA of the CDR3: TGTGCCAGTAGGCGAGCGGGGGGGGATGAGCAGTTCTTC.

This chain joins TRBV29-1 and TRBJ1-1, with 10 bases fitting TRBD1. The junction had 5 bases not matched to a gene; V was cut back by 6 bases and J by 4 bases. The length of the CDR3 is 13 residues. The germline V gene encodes CDR1 SQVTM and CDR2 ANQGSEA. This chain's CDR3 is CSVAGQGSTEAFF. For the CDR3, the DNA is TGCAGCGTCGCGGGACAGGGGAGCACTGAAGCTTTCTTT.

This chain joins TRBV2 and TRBJ1-3, with 8 bases identical to TRBD1. V shed 8 bases and J 0 bases; nucleotides not matched to a gene: 6. Germline loops: CDR1 SNHLY, CDR2 FYNNEI. The CDR3 extends over 15 amino acids. The CDR3 protein is CASADRGGSGNTIYF. CDR3 nucleotide sequence: TGTGCCAGCGCCGACAGGGGCGGCTCTGGAAACACCATATATTTT.

This CDR3 reads CASSVGQANTGELFF. The CDR3 DNA reads TGTGCCAGCAGCGTGGGACAGGCGAACACCGGGGAGCTGTTTTTT. The gene calls are TRBV9 and TRBJ2-2; 8 positions match TRBD1. The CDR3 extends over 15 amino acids. Germline V gene lookup returns CDR1 SGDLS and CDR2 YYNGEE. The V segment lost 2 bases and the J segment 0 bases; nucleotides outside the gene matches: 0.

This chain connects TRBV19 to TRBJ2-5; TRBD1 aligns across 7 bases. Looked up from germline, CDR1 is LNHDA and CDR2 is SQIVND (reference sequence). Trimming at V came to 7 bases and at J to 5 bases, leaving 13 bases not matched to a gene. The CDR3 is 15 amino acids. CDR3 in DNA: TGTGCCAGTACCCCGACAGGGCGATTCGGTGAGACCCAGTACTTC. Its translation is CASTPTGRFGETQYF.

The chain carries TRBV6-5 and TRBJ1-2; maybe TRBD1 (6 bases). The CDR3 runs 13 residues. V was pared by 3 bases and J by 2 bases, with 7 bases between. Germline V gene data show CDR1 as MNHEY and CDR2 as SVGAGI. CDR3 nucleotide sequence: TGTGCCAGCAGTTATGGACAGAACTATGGCTACACCTTC. It is translated as CASSYGQNYGYTF.

The gene calls are TRBV5-5 and TRBJ2-4; 11 positions match TRBD2. Germline trimming cut 2 bases from V and 7 bases from J; bases unmatched to any gene: 8. The germline gives CDR1 SGHKS, CDR2 YYEKEE (reference sequence). This CDR3 region has 16 residues. The DNA for the CDR3 is TGTGCCAGCAGCTTTAGCGGGGGGGCCCCTAGGAACATTCAGTACTTC. This codes for CASSFSGGAPRNIQYF. The variable domain in full, completed from reference TRBV5-5 and TRBJ2-4, reads DAGVTQSPTHLIKTRGQQVTLRCSPISGHKSVSWYQQVLGQGPQFIFQYYEKEERGRGNFPDRFSARQFPNYSSELNVNALLLGDSALYLCASSFSGGAPRNIQYFGAGTRLSVL.

The genes are TRBV5-1 and TRBJ1-1, with D perhaps TRBD1 (6 bases). Trimming took off 8 bases at V and 11 bases at J, with 22 bases between the two ends. CDR1 and CDR2 (germline): SGHRS, YFSETQ. The CDR3 covers 13 residues. The CDR3 here is CARAPGTFKDAFF. The CDR3 region has the DNA TGCGCCAGAGCCCCCGGGACATTCAAAGACGCTTTCTTT.

The count of this clone is one. The V and J genes are TRBV29-1 and TRBJ1-3; no clear D. This CDR3 has 13 residues. V was pared by 7 bases and J by 2 bases, with 12 bases between. The V gene's germline CDR1 is SQVTM and CDR2 ANQGSEA. This CDR3 is CSEVTRAGNTIYF. In nucleotides, the CDR3 is TGCAGCGAAGTCACGAGGGCTGGAAACACCATATATTTT.

This rearrangement joins TRBV30 to TRBJ2-5; TRBD1 is a possible D gene (6 bases). Germline CDR1 reads GTSNPN; CDR2 reads SVGIG (reference sequence). The CDR3 totals 12 residues. Deletions cut 3 bases from V and 3 bases from J, with 8 bases between. The CDR3 sequence: CAWSAGEETQYF. CDR3 sequence (DNA): TGTGCCTGGAGCGCAGGGGAAGAGACCCAGTACTTC.

This chain links TRBV10-3 with TRBJ2-3; the match to TRBD2 covers 12 bases. With 7 bases clipped from V and 6 bases from J, the junction kept 8 bases outside the gene matches. The CDR3 is 15 amino acids. Germline CDR1 is ENHRY and CDR2 is SYGVKD. The CDR3 protein is CAITPSGGASDTQYF. The CDR3 region has the DNA TGTGCCATCACTCCTAGCGGGGGGGCGTCCGATACGCAGTATTTT.

The V and J genes are TRBV6-6 and TRBJ1-6, with D possibly being TRBD1 (6 bases). CDR3 length equals 16 residues. CDR1 is MNHNY, CDR2 SVGAGI, per germline (reference sequence). Trimming took off 2 bases at V and 5 bases at J, with 13 bases between the two ends. DNA for the CDR3: TGTGCCAGCAGTTACCTAACAGGGTGGGATAATTCACCCCTCCACTTT. Its translation: CASSYLTGWDNSPLHF.

The chain is built from TRBV23-1 and TRBJ1-2, with TRBD1 matching 7 bases. TRBV23-1 is an ORF, and what it does is uncertain. CDR3 length: 14 amino acids. The junction had 13 bases not matched to a gene; V was cut back by 8 bases and J by 7 bases. The CDR3 loop is CASGTTGIQSGYTF. CDR3 bases: TGCGCCAGCGGAACGACAGGGATCCAGTCTGGCTACACCTTC.

The chain links TRBV28 to TRBJ1-2, with D perhaps TRBD1 (5 bases). The ends were cut back, 6 bases at V and 3 bases at J, with 8 bases in the middle. CDR1 and CDR2 (germline): MDHEN, SYDVKM. The CDR3 sequence is 12 residues long. CDR3 in DNA: TGTGCCAGCAGCCTCAGGGACTATGGCTACACCTTC. Its translation: CASSLRDYGYTF.

The chain carries TRBV10-1 and TRBJ1-4; 10 bases fit TRBD1. In germline, CDR1 is WNHNN, CDR2 SYGVQD (reference sequence). The trim removed 5 bases at V and 6 bases at J, leaving 3 bases unmatched. The CDR3 is 14 amino acids. The CDR3 DNA reads as TGCGCCAGCAGTCCGGGACAGGGGCATGAAAAACTGTTTTTT. It yields the protein CASSPGQGHEKLFF.

The gene calls are TRBV7-8 and TRBJ1-1, with TRBD1 as a possible D gene (6 bases). This CDR3 comprises 18 residues. Germline CDR1 and CDR2: SGHVS and FQNEAQ. With 3 bases removed from V and 2 bases from J, the gap between germline ends came to 22 bases. The CDR3 loop is CASSFLIQGRPENTEAFF. The CDR3 DNA sequence: TGTGCCAGCAGCTTTTTGATCCAGGGGCGGCCGGAAAACACTGAAGCTTTCTTT.

This clone has just one count. Germline is not matched at one junction end, which may reflect a read error. The V gene is TRBV7-7, the J gene TRBJ2-5; possible D gene TRBD1, 5 bases. This CDR3 is 15 amino acids long. Per the germline V gene, CDR1 is SSHAT and CDR2 is FNYEAQ (reference sequence). CDR3 DNA sequence: TGTGCTAGCAGCCATCTCCAGGGCTACGGAGAGACCCAGTACTTC. Its translation: CASSHLQGYGETQYF.

The V call is TRBV5-1, the J call TRBJ2-5; D may be TRBD1 (6 bases). V lost 1 base and J lost 2, with 9 bases in between. Looked up from germline, CDR1 is SGHRS and CDR2 is YFSETQ. This CDR3 comprises 14 residues. CDR3 DNA sequence: TGCGCCAGCAGCTTGAATGGACAGCAAGAGACCCAGTACTTC. Its protein product is CASSLNGQQETQYF. Variable domain in full (rest from reference TRBV5-1 and TRBJ2-5): KAGVTQTPRYLIKTRGQQVTLSCSPISGHRSVSWYQQTPGQGLQFLFEYFSETQRNKGNFPGRFSGRQFSNSRSEMNVSTLELGDSALYLCASSLNGQQETQYFGPGTRLLVL.

V is TRBV6-5 and J is TRBJ1-5; TRBD1 matches 7 bases. This CDR3 comprises 14 residues. Germline-derived CDR1 and CDR2 are MNHEY and SVGAGI. Trimming removed 7 bases from V and 6 bases from J; junction bases left unmatched: 9. CDR3 sequence (DNA): TGTGCCAGCAAATTGACAGGGTCAGGTCAGCCCCAGCATTTT. Its protein is CASKLTGSGQPQHF.

A single count supports this clone. The chain links TRBV3-1 (or the pseudogene TRBV3-2) to TRBJ2-5; tentative D call: TRBD2 (6 bases). The V end lost 3 bases, the J end lost 3 bases, and 8 bases lay between the germline ends. The CDR3 has 13 amino acids. Germline CDR1 and CDR2: LGHDT and YNNKEL (reference sequence). The CDR3 bases are TGTGCCAGCAGCCAGTGGGGGGAAGAGACCCAGTACTTC. Translating it yields CASSQWGEETQYF.

This chain links TRBV5-1 with TRBJ2-1; TRBD2 is a possible D gene (6 bases). Germline assignment: CDR1 SGHRS and CDR2 YFSETQ. V dropped 0 bases and J dropped 9 bases, with 19 bases sitting between them. This CDR3 region has 16 residues. The CDR3 spells CASSLAQGLRTSEQFF. Written as DNA, the CDR3 is TGCGCCAGCAGCTTGGCCCAGGGACTCCGCACTAGTGAGCAGTTCTTC.

The chain is built from TRBV10-2 and TRBJ1-6, with D perhaps TRBD1 (5 bases). The CDR3 loop spans 15 amino acids. With 2 bases removed from V and 6 bases from J, the gap between germline ends came to 11 bases. Per germline, CDR1 WSHSY and CDR2 SAAADI. The CDR3 DNA is TGCGCCAGCAGTGAGAGGGGTGGAGCTAATTCACCCCTCCACTTT. This sequence encodes CASSERGGANSPLHF.

The CDR3 reads CASSQRGGTGPQHF. The CDR3 bases are TGCGCCAGCAGCCAGAGGGGGGGGACGGGGCCCCAGCATTTT. V gene TRBV4-1 combines with J gene TRBJ1-5; tentative D call: TRBD1 (6 bases). This CDR3 region has 14 residues. Trimming removed 3 bases at V and 9 bases at J, with 15 bases between. Germline assignment: CDR1 MGHRA and CDR2 YSYEKL.

The chain is built from TRBV29-1 and TRBJ1-1; 8 bases are shared with TRBD1. The CDR3 has 11 amino acids. The germline CDR1 and CDR2 sequences are SQVTM and ANQGSEA. V dropped 7 bases and J dropped 8; count of bases not matched to a gene: 6. The chain's CDR3 is CSGSDREEAFF. DNA for the CDR3: TGCAGCGGTTCGGACAGGGAAGAAGCTTTCTTT.

This clone was counted a few times. The chain recombines TRBV11-2 with TRBJ1-3; D perhaps matches TRBD1 (6 bases). This CDR3 has 16 residues. CDR1 is SGHAT, CDR2 FQNNGV, per germline. V dropped 0 bases and J dropped 3 bases, with 12 bases sitting between them. The CDR3 region is CASSLDRGAFGNTIYF. The CDR3 DNA is TGTGCCAGCAGCTTAGACCGGGGGGCTTTTGGAAACACCATATATTTT.

This clone was counted between two and nine times. The chain couples TRBV6-2 or TRBV6-3 to TRBJ1-4; D might be TRBD1 (5 bases). V was trimmed by 4 bases and J by 10 bases, leaving 13 bases between them. Germline V gene data show CDR1 as MNHEY and CDR2 as SVGEGT. The CDR3 has 13 residues. The CDR3 here is CASSWGLAGKLFF. The CDR3 DNA follows: TGTGCCAGCAGTTGGGGACTCGCGGGAAAACTGTTTTTT.